This T cell receptor beta chain originates from a study of blood T cell repertoires in COVID-19. For the study at large: The United States, Italy and Spain were the sources of the acute and convalescent COVID-19 samples. T cells, B-cell-depleted T cells, or PBMCs supplied cDNA or gDNA.

Germline loops: CDR1 SGHNT, CDR2 YYREEE (reference sequence). Trimming shortened V by 3 bases and J by 2 bases, and 8 bases separated the two germline ends. CDR3 length: 13 residues. In its sample, this clone was seen a few times. Different DNA sequences within this sample yield the same CDR3. Seattle participants joined during active infection and were tracked over time. Original handling: For nucleated cells, counts were estimated from reference gene primer amplification. The method was immunoSEQ multiplex PCR; TCRdb's version includes in-frame clones alone and lacks a portion of them. From that table come the V and J calls and clone size; the DNA was used to work out D and trimming. Of fewer than 250,000 clones in the sample, about 80% were seen once.

This clonotype originated in a woman aged 55-70 years with COVID-19, enrolled during active disease. Sequenced: peripheral blood. The chain joins TRBV5-4 to TRBJ1-2, with D maybe TRBD1 (6 bases). CDR3 coding DNA: TGTGCCAGCAGCTCCGGACAGAACTATGGCTACACCTTC. Its protein product is CASSSGQNYGYTF.